The 14 T cell receptor beta chains listed next were all sequenced from one sample in a study of T cells in Graves' hyperthyroidism and ophthalmopathy (dated by TCRdb to the late 2010s). The library was obtained by multiplex PCR. Sequenced using an Illumina HiSeq 2000. The TCR beta CDR3 regions were amplified from the RNA transcripts. For the first round of RT-PCR on the TCR CDR3, the HTBI primer set was used together with the Qiagen OneStep RT-PCR kit. The public reads were reanalyzed by TCRdb: fastp trimming at Q25, MiXCR alignment, in-frame beta chains only. Each entry merges the rows of one CDR3 protein and shows their most common DNA and genes. The sample yields 700,000 or so distinct CDR3 sequences; roughly 17% were counted once. Around 7.7% of the sample comes from the top ten. The source material was blood. Receptors originate from a man aged 18 to 30 with Graves' hyperthyroidism.

This clonotype was seen ten or more times. The chain carries TRBV20-1 and TRBJ1-1; D uncertain. The germline V gene has CDR1 DFQATT and CDR2 SNEGSKA (reference sequence). CDR3 length equals 14 residues. Trimming left V 4 bases short and J 1 base short, with 13 bases between. Here the CDR3 reads CSAKLGSPNTEAFF. The CDR3 DNA sequence: TGCAGTGCTAAGTTGGGCTCACCGAACACTGAAGCTTTCTTT.

This clonotype was detected many times. The chain combines TRBV12-3 or TRBV12-4 with TRBJ2-7; 9 bases map to TRBD1. The CDR3 is made up of 14 amino acids. V lost 5 bases to trimming and J lost 5 bases; unmatched junction nucleotides: 7. The chain's CDR3 is CASSLGQGRNEQYF. CDR3 in DNA: TGTGCCAGCAGTCTGGGACAGGGACGAAACGAGCAGTACTTC.

For this clonotype: No conserved phenylalanine or tryptophan ends this CDR3, so it is likely a read error. J is TRBJ2-7 and V is TRBV27, with 7 positions matching TRBD1. Germline loops: CDR1 MNHEY, CDR2 SMNVEV (reference sequence). V shed 5 bases and J 3 bases; nucleotides not matched to a gene: 10. The length of the CDR3 is 15 residues. The CDR3 DNA is TGTGCCAGCAGTCCGACCGGGACAGCCAACTACGAGCAGTACCTC. Residues: CASSPTGTANYEQYL.

This chain uses TRBV19 with TRBJ1-5; D is perhaps TRBD1 (5 bases). Deletions cut 3 bases from V and 4 bases from J, with 7 bases between. Looked up from germline, CDR1 is LNHDA and CDR2 is SQIVND (reference sequence). CDR3 size: 13 residues. CDR3 sequence (DNA): TGTGCCAGTAGTATGGGGGGAAATCAGCCCCAGCATTTT. Its translation: CASSMGGNQPQHF.

This clonotype turned up a few times. J is TRBJ1-4 and V is TRBV19, with TRBD1 as a possible D gene (5 bases). The V end lost 7 bases, the J end lost 7 bases, and 13 bases lay between the germline ends. Looked up from germline, CDR1 is LNHDA and CDR2 is SQIVND (reference sequence). This CDR3 has 13 residues. CDR3 nucleotides: TGTGCCAGTAACCCCGACAGCGGTGAAAAACTGTTTTTT. The encoded protein is CASNPDSGEKLFF.

This clonotype showed up many times. The J gene is TRBJ2-7, the V gene TRBV20-1, with 7 positions matching TRBD1. CDR1 and CDR2 from the germline V gene are DFQATT and SNEGSKA (reference sequence). This CDR3 has 12 residues. The J segment lost 2 bases and the V segment lost 6 bases, leaving 4 bases of the junction unmatched. The DNA of the CDR3 is TGCAGTGCGGGACAGATGACCTACGAGCAGTACTTC. Protein: CSAGQMTYEQYF.

CDR3 sequence (DNA): TGTGCCATCAGTGTTTCGAGGACAGGAAAGTACAATGAGCAGTTCTTC. Translation: CAISVSRTGKYNEQFF. V gene TRBV10-3 combines with J gene TRBJ2-1, with TRBD1 matching over 7 bases. This CDR3 region has 16 residues. V lost 4 bases, J lost 4 bases, and 10 bases stayed unmatched. The germline V gene has CDR1 ENHRY and CDR2 SYGVKD.

The J gene is TRBJ2-3, the V gene TRBV20-1, with 9 bases lining up with TRBD2. The CDR3 is 15 amino acids. Per the germline V gene, CDR1 is DFQATT and CDR2 is SNEGSKA (reference sequence). The V and J ends lost 6 bases and 4 bases, in that order; junction bases with no gene match: 11. The CDR3 DNA reads as TGCAGTGCCGTAGCGGGAGTCGCTTCAGCAGATACGCAGTATTTT. Translated, it gives CSAVAGVASADTQYF.

The chain couples TRBV9 to TRBJ2-3; the D is unclear. CDR1 and CDR2 (germline): SGDLS, YYNGEE. This CDR3 comprises 15 residues. The V and J ends lost 1 base and 6 bases respectively, with 15 bases between them. The CDR3 loop reads CASSVTREKRDTQYF. The CDR3 DNA sequence: TGTGCCAGCAGCGTAACAAGGGAAAAGCGTGATACGCAGTATTTT.

This clonotype was counted ten times or more. The V call is TRBV7-9, the J call TRBJ2-7, with 7 bases aligning to TRBD1. Germline assignment: CDR1 SEHNR and CDR2 FQNEAQ (reference sequence). The CDR3 covers 15 residues. V lost 1 base and J lost 0; bases outside the gene matches: 3. The CDR3: CASSLEGQSSYEQYF. The DNA of the CDR3 is TGTGCCAGCAGCTTAGAGGGACAGAGCTCCTACGAGCAGTACTTC.

This clonotype was seen a few times. The genes are TRBV18 and TRBJ2-2, with TRBD1 matching 7 bases. This CDR3 region has 13 residues. The germline CDR1 and CDR2 sequences are KGHSH and LQKENI. The junction had 4 bases not matched to a gene; V was cut back by 6 bases and J by 6 bases. The CDR3 nucleotides read TGTGCCAGCTCGACAGGGTACCCCGGGGAGCTGTTTTTT. Its protein product is CASSTGYPGELFF.

For this clonotype: A much larger clonotype is one base distant, so this may be a read error. The gene calls are TRBV11-2 and TRBJ2-3; D is ambiguous. The CDR3 covers 15 residues. Germline lookup yields CDR1 SGHAT and CDR2 FQNNGV. Trimming took 5 bases from V and 9 from J, leaving 21 bases between them. This CDR3 reads CASSRLAVDLKTQYF. The CDR3 coding sequence is TGTGCCAGCAGCCGCTTAGCAGTCGACCTGAAAACGCAGTATTTT.

This clonotype was seen a handful of times. This chain links TRBV5-1 with TRBJ2-3; 7 bases agree with TRBD2. The CDR3 runs 13 residues. The V gene's germline CDR1 is SGHRS and CDR2 YFSETQ. V dropped 5 bases and J dropped 2; count of bases not matched to a gene: 2. CDR3 DNA: TGCGCCAGCAGGAGCGGGGACACAGATACGCAGTATTTT. This gives the protein CASRSGDTDTQYF.

The V call is TRBV30, the J call TRBJ2-1; D is unclear. Per the germline V gene, CDR1 is GTSNPN and CDR2 is SVGIG (reference sequence). V lost 4 bases and J lost 4, with 11 bases in between. The CDR3 has 13 residues. As DNA, the CDR3 is TGTGCCTGGACCCCCGGCGATTACAATGAGCAGTTCTTC. Residues: CAWTPGDYNEQFF.